This TCR beta chain was identified in a study of blood T cell repertoires in COVID-19. Whole-study context: The samples span acute and convalescent COVID-19 from the United States, Italy and Spain.

Using immunoSEQ multiplex PCR, the repertoire was profiled, and TCRdb retains in-frame clones only, with some absent. This sample yields 260,000 or so clones, of which 85% are seen a single time; 2% to 3% belongs to the top ten. The study recruited people aged about 18 to 95 years across about two dozen US areas. The V gene end was trimmed by 5 bases and the J gene end by 8 bases; junction bases not matched to a gene: 6. CDR3 length: 14 residues. Germline V gene lookup returns CDR1 MNHEY and CDR2 SMNVEV (reference sequence). Sequencing was carried out using PBMCs or T cells enriched from blood (not recorded which). The gene calls are TRBV27 and TRBJ1-6, with 7 bases aligning to TRBD1. The source is a woman aged 50 to 60 who had recovered from COVID-19. The CDR3 loop is CASSLRDSYSPLHF. The CDR3 DNA sequence: TGTGCCAGCAGTCTCCGGGACAGTTATTCACCCCTCCACTTT.